One and the same sample provided the 25 T cell receptor beta chains below, sequenced in a study of blood T cell repertoires in COVID-19. Using immunoSEQ multiplex PCR, the repertoire was profiled, and TCRdb retains in-frame clones only, with some absent. The table lists about 370,000 clones, 80% to 90% of them singletons. Sequencing used peripheral blood. These receptors were collected from a woman in her twenties or thirties with COVID-19, enrolled during active disease.

This chain links TRBV7-6 with TRBJ2-5; 12 nucleotides line up with TRBD2. The ends lost 5 bases at V and 5 bases at J; junction bases unmatched: 15. CDR3 length equals 18 residues. Germline loops: CDR1 SGHVS, CDR2 FNYEAQ. CDR3 bases: TGTGCCAGCAGCCTAATCCGCCGACTAGCGGGAGCTTCTGAGACCCAGTACTTC. Its protein is CASSLIRRLAGASETQYF. Full variable domain (rest looked up from reference TRBV7-6 and TRBJ2-5): GAGVSQSPRYKVTKRGQDVALRCDPISGHVSLYWYRQALGQGPEFLTYFNYEAQQDKSGLPNDRFSAERPEGSISTLTIQRTEQRDSAMYRCASSLIRRLAGASETQYFGPGTRLLVL.

Of note for this clone: A junction end diverges from the germline sequence, so it may reflect a read error. V and J are TRBV7-7 and TRBJ2-7; 7 positions match TRBD1. CDR3 length: 13 amino acids. CDR1 SSHAT and CDR2 FNYEAQ come from the germline V gene (reference sequence). CDR3 bases: TGTGCTAGCAGCTATAACAGGGGCTGCGAGCAGTACTTC. Its protein is CASSYNRGCEQYF.

This rearrangement joins TRBV24-1 to TRBJ1-4; TRBD1 is a possible D gene (5 bases). The CDR3 has 17 amino acids. V was clipped by 0 bases and J by 6 bases, with 16 bases between them. Germline lookup yields CDR1 KGHDR and CDR2 SFDVKD. The CDR3 DNA reads as TGTGCCACCAGTGATTTGGTAATAAGGGCGGGGGATGAAAAACTGTTTTTT. Protein sequence: CATSDLVIRAGDEKLFF.

This sequence joins TRBV19 and TRBJ2-5; the D gene is possibly TRBD2 (5 bases). CDR1 LNHDA and CDR2 SQIVND come from the germline V gene (reference sequence). The CDR3 spans 13 residues. V lost 3 bases and J lost 5, with 10 bases in between. The CDR3 region is CASSINPGETQYF. The CDR3 DNA reads as TGTGCCAGTAGTATCAACCCGGGGGAGACCCAGTACTTC.

The chain combines TRBV4-2 with TRBJ2-3, with a tentative D call TRBD2 (6 bases). In germline, CDR1 is LGHNA, CDR2 YNFKEQ. V was clipped by 0 bases and J by 2 bases, with 12 bases between them. The CDR3 spans 16 residues. CDR3 nucleotide sequence: TGTGCCAGCAGCCAAGATGGAGGGGACCACACAGATACGCAGTATTTT. It specifies CASSQDGGDHTDTQYF.

The chain joins TRBV27 to TRBJ2-5; 10 bases are shared with TRBD1. V gave up 7 bases and J gave up 13 bases; unmatched junction bases: 15. The CDR3 length is 14 residues. Per the germline V gene, CDR1 is MNHEY and CDR2 is SMNVEV (reference sequence). The CDR3 coding sequence is TGTGCCAGCACCGCACTTCCGGGACAGGGGTTTTGGTACTTC. Translation: CASTALPGQGFWYF.

CDR3 sequence reads: CASSQVFGGSSGNTIYF. As DNA, the CDR3 is TGTGCCAGCAGCCAAGTCTTCGGGGGGAGCTCTGGAAACACCATATATTTT. The gene calls are TRBV3-1 (or the pseudogene TRBV3-2) and TRBJ1-3, with D tentatively TRBD1 (5 bases). Germline loops: CDR1 LGHDT, CDR2 YNNKEL (reference sequence). This CDR3 contains 17 residues. V lost 1 base and J lost 0, with 13 bases in between.

Written as DNA, the CDR3 is TGTGCCAGCACCTTCAGCTGGGGAGGGGAGACCCAGTACTTC. Its translation: CASTFSWGGETQYF. The chain combines TRBV11-2 with TRBJ2-5, with 7 bases aligning to TRBD2. After removal of 7 bases from V and 5 bases from J, the junction contained 10 bases not matched to a gene. Germline V gene data show CDR1 as SGHAT and CDR2 as FQNNGV. The length of the CDR3 is 14 residues.

The J gene is TRBJ2-7, the V gene TRBV5-1; 12 nucleotides line up with TRBD2. CDR3 length equals 16 residues. V was clipped by 4 bases and J by 5 bases; unmatched bases: 10. CDR1 is SGHRS, CDR2 YFSETQ, per germline. CDR3 region: CASSPFLAGGPNEQYF. The CDR3, as DNA: TGCGCCAGCAGCCCATTCCTAGCGGGGGGGCCAAACGAGCAGTACTTC.

The chain employs TRBV2 and TRBJ2-3; 9 nucleotides match TRBD2. The length of the CDR3 is 15 residues. CDR1 is SNHLY, CDR2 FYNNEI, per germline. J lost 2 bases, V lost 8 bases, and 8 bases had no gene match. The CDR3 DNA sequence: TGTGCCAGCCTCCTAGCGGGGTCCACCACAGATACGCAGTATTTT. Translating it yields CASLLAGSTTDTQYF.

This chain connects TRBV3-1 (or the pseudogene TRBV3-2) to TRBJ2-5; TRBD2 is a possible D gene (6 bases). This CDR3 is 15 amino acids long. The V gene's germline CDR1 is LGHDT and CDR2 YNNKEL (reference sequence). Trimming shortened V by 2 bases and J by 5 bases, and 15 bases separated the two germline ends. CDR3 coding DNA: TGTGCCAGCAGCCAAATACCCGGGAGTAAGGAGACCCAGTACTTC. Translation gives CASSQIPGSKETQYF.

The genes are TRBV7-9 and TRBJ1-2, with D tentatively TRBD1 (5 bases). V shed 5 bases and J shed 3 bases, with 19 bases lying between them. Per the germline V gene, CDR1 is SEHNR and CDR2 is FQNEAQ (reference sequence). The CDR3 contains 16 residues. The CDR3 sequence: CASSPVGGARHYGYTF. In DNA, the CDR3 is TGTGCCAGCAGCCCAGTCGGGGGAGCCCGGCACTATGGCTACACCTTC.

V and J are TRBV24-1 and TRBJ2-1; no clear D gene. Germline loops: CDR1 KGHDR, CDR2 SFDVKD. The CDR3 consists of 14 residues. Trimming took off 1 base at V and 7 bases at J, with 10 bases between the two ends. The CDR3 DNA follows: TGTGCCACCAGTGATTTTACGGGTATGAATGAGCAGTTCTTC. It is translated as CATSDFTGMNEQFF.

V and J are TRBV5-4 and TRBJ2-7; 11 bases match TRBD2. V was pared by 9 bases and J by 7 bases, with 18 bases of the junction left unmatched. Germline loops: CDR1 SGHNT, CDR2 YYREEE (reference sequence). The CDR3 covers 16 residues. The CDR3, as DNA: TGTGCCATTCCGGGACTAGCGGCAAACCTAGCGGGGGAGCAGTACGTC. This translates into CAIPGLAANLAGEQYV.

V usage is TRBV10-2 and J usage is TRBJ2-3, with TRBD2 identical over 10 bases. Germline lookup yields CDR1 WSHSY and CDR2 SAAADI. This CDR3 comprises 17 residues. The V gene end was trimmed by 3 bases and the J gene end by 6 bases; junction bases not matched to a gene: 12. The CDR3 region is CASSEHRAGGPLDTQYF. The CDR3 nucleotides read TGCGCCAGCAGTGAACATAGAGCGGGGGGGCCTTTGGATACGCAGTATTTT.

This clone was recorded once. V is TRBV6-1 and J is TRBJ2-5; D may be TRBD1 (6 bases). There are 16 residues in the CDR3. Trimming shortened V by 4 bases and J by 1 base, and 16 bases separated the two germline ends. Germline V gene lookup returns CDR1 MNHNS and CDR2 SASEGT. The CDR3 DNA reads TGTGCCAGCAGTGGAGGACAGAGACTTTTCCAAGAGACCCAGTACTTC. This translates into CASSGGQRLFQETQYF.

The rearrangement links TRBV20-1 to TRBJ1-5; TRBD1 aligns across 10 bases. The J segment lost 7 bases and the V segment lost 3 bases, leaving 3 bases of the junction unmatched. Germline values: CDR1 DFQATT, CDR2 SNEGSKA (reference sequence). The CDR3 is 13 residues long. The CDR3 region is CSASGQGGQPQHF. CDR3 sequence (DNA): TGCAGTGCTAGTGGACAGGGGGGGCAGCCCCAGCATTTT.

The genes are TRBV24-1 and TRBJ2-1, with D tentatively TRBD1 (5 bases). The CDR3 totals 15 residues. V dropped 3 bases and J dropped 7 bases, with 15 bases sitting between them. CDR1 and CDR2 (germline): KGHDR, SFDVKD. The CDR3 nucleotides are TGTGCCACCAGTGATCACAGGAGTCACCGGAATGAGCAGTTCTTC. Its translation is CATSDHRSHRNEQFF.

The chain has TRBV4-3 and TRBJ1-1, with TRBD1 as a possible D gene (6 bases). The CDR3 loop spans 16 amino acids. Germline CDR1 reads LGHNA; CDR2 reads YSLEER. The ends were cut back, 5 bases at V and 1 base at J, with 17 bases in the middle. The CDR3 sequence: CASSYRDILRNTEAFF. The CDR3 DNA reads TGCGCCAGCAGCTACCGGGACATTCTAAGGAACACTGAAGCTTTCTTT.

This clone was observed a single time. This rearrangement joins TRBV29-1 to TRBJ1-1; 8 bases are shared with TRBD1. V lost 7 bases and J lost 1; bases outside the gene matches: 11. CDR1 is SQVTM, CDR2 ANQGSEA, per germline. This CDR3 comprises 15 residues. CDR3 residues: CSGGRMGTGNTEAFF. In DNA form, the CDR3 reads TGCAGCGGGGGGAGGATGGGGACAGGGAACACTGAAGCTTTCTTT.

The rearrangement joins TRBV19 to TRBJ1-4; perhaps TRBD1 as D (5 bases). This CDR3 has 23 amino acids. Trimming cost V 6 bases and J 2 bases, with 37 bases left between them. CDR1 LNHDA and CDR2 SQIVND come from the germline V gene (reference sequence). The CDR3 protein is CASRTVTGRRGGGYRNTNEKLFF. CDR3 in DNA: TGTGCCAGTAGGACCGTTACGGGACGCCGGGGAGGTGGTTATCGCAACACTAATGAAAAACTGTTTTTT.

V and J are TRBV4-2 and TRBJ2-1; 8 nucleotides line up with TRBD2. Germline CDR1 LGHNA, CDR2 YNFKEQ. The CDR3 is made up of 17 amino acids. J gave up 2 bases and V 0 bases, and 6 bases lay outside the gene matches. The CDR3 DNA reads as TGTGCCAGCAGCCAAGATTTTGTGGGACTAGCCTACAATGAGCAGTTCTTC. It is translated as CASSQDFVGLAYNEQFF.

For the CDR3, the DNA is TGCAGTGCGAGTAGCGGGACCATCTACAATGAGCAGTTCTTC. It translates to CSASSGTIYNEQFF. The chain uses TRBV20-1 and TRBJ2-1; TRBD2 matches 8 bases. Germline CDR1 DFQATT, CDR2 SNEGSKA (reference sequence). The CDR3 is 14 residues long. V lost 6 bases and J lost 3; bases outside the gene matches: 7.

The chain carries TRBV5-5 and TRBJ1-2; D remains unclear. V dropped 7 bases and J dropped 2 bases, with 15 bases sitting between them. CDR3 length: 14 amino acids. Germline values: CDR1 SGHKS, CDR2 YYEKEE (reference sequence). CDR3 sequence reads: CASYGFRKNYGYTF. CDR3 nucleotide sequence: TGTGCCAGCTACGGGTTTCGGAAGAACTATGGCTACACCTTC.

This sequence joins TRBV5-1 and TRBJ2-5, with a tentative D call TRBD2 (5 bases). Per germline, CDR1 SGHRS and CDR2 YFSETQ. The V gene lost 2 bases and the J gene lost 5 bases, with 10 bases spanning the gap. CDR3 size: 13 residues. CDR3 nucleotides: TGCGCCAGCAGCTTTGAGGGTTCGGAGACCCAGTACTTC. Translating gives CASSFEGSETQYF.